This T cell receptor (beta chain) was observed in a study of molecular identifiers for immune sequencing clone quantification (dated by TCRdb to about 2018). Background for the entire study: In a replicate experiment, RNA from around 20,000 or 100,000 naive CD8 T cells was split into five aliquots, four of which were sequenced. This methods study used CD8 T cells to benchmark TCR RNA copy counting and molecular-identifier clustering-based TCR repertoire sequencing (MIDCIRS).

Taken from cysteine to phenylalanine, the CDR3 has 14 residues. The kept DNA is CDR3 alone, 42 bases in frame from the first base. According to the germline V gene, CDR1 reads SQVTM and CDR2 reads ANQGSEA. V and J lose 8 bases and 4 bases, and a span of 17 bases separates them. Study-level results and caveats: Spiked-in Jurkat TCR RNA (around nine copies' worth), which is not part of the donor repertoire, was contained in the naive libraries. Spiked-in Jurkat TCR RNA equal to a single cell's worth was reported to be detectable even within 1,100,000 naive CD8 T cells. The sizes of highly expanded clones could end up underestimated when identical TCR molecules share a barcode. Clones above 20 RNA copies held over 98% of molecules in CMV-specific effector cells but under 1% in naive cells. Modeling estimated about three recovered TCR RNA copies per cell, compared with about ten by digital PCR, which implies 30% to 35% capture efficiency. When barcode sub-clustering was not used, chimeric consensus sequences inflated TCR diversity, with chimeras reaching as high as 47%.

Naive CD8 T cell libraries were made from approximately 20,000 to 1,000,000 sorted cells using 10%, 30% or 50% of purified RNA. Naive CD8 T cells, defined as CD8+CD4-CCR7+CD45RA+, were FACS-sorted into RLT Plus buffer on a BD FACSAria II. To test detection sensitivity, Jurkat RNA equal to fewer than 13 TCR copies was added to samples of roughly 17,000-1,100,000 naive CD8 T cells. Enrichment of CD8 T cells was done with RosetteSep CD8+ T Cell Enrichment Cocktail plus Ficoll-Paque, and ACK red cell lysis came afterward. Library prep was done by PCR. Instrument on record: Illumina HiSeq 4000. Bulk TCR libraries were generated as previously described, with the TCR primers listed in Table S5 used. Total RNA was purified with the Qiagen AllPrep DNA/RNA kit. Before analysis, reads from multiple sequencing runs of one library were combined. For the original study's pipeline: Only reads with exact TCR constant sequence were kept, trimmed to 150 nt, and grouped by their 12-nt molecular barcodes. Reads in each barcode group were sub-clustered using a 15% Levenshtein threshold, and a quality-weighted consensus sequence was built for each RNA molecule. Non-functional sequences were filtered out, along with any lower-count sequence sitting one edit away from another sequence. Barcode sub-clusters with fewer than 20% of the maximum read count were removed, based on fitting two negative binomial distributions. TCRdb applied fastp at Q25 and MiXCR to the public reads, then kept only in-frame beta chains. CDR3 protein duplicates are merged, each entry listing the most common genes and DNA. In this record, the V and J calls reflect TCRdb's handling and not the investigators' own analysis. This sample lists fewer than 45,000 distinct CDR3 sequences; about 20% were detected once. Under 1.3% of the sample is taken by the ten largest.

On this clonotype itself: Its recognized antigen is unknown. One base away there is no much larger clone; base qualities are not given.

The source of this sequence is a human donor in good health. Some libraries in this study had Jurkat cell RNA spiked in. Recombination joined TRBV29-1 with TRBJ2-2; confidence is insufficient to name the D gene. The sequencing input was naive CD8+ T cells from blood, with Jurkat cell RNA spiked in. The cell subset or site label on this specimen signifies: FACS-sorted CD8+CD4-CCR7+CD45RA+ naive T cells. The nucleotides read TGCAGCTACCGACCGGACCCAGGCACCGGGGAGCTGTTTTTT. This is translated as CSYRPDPGTGELFF.